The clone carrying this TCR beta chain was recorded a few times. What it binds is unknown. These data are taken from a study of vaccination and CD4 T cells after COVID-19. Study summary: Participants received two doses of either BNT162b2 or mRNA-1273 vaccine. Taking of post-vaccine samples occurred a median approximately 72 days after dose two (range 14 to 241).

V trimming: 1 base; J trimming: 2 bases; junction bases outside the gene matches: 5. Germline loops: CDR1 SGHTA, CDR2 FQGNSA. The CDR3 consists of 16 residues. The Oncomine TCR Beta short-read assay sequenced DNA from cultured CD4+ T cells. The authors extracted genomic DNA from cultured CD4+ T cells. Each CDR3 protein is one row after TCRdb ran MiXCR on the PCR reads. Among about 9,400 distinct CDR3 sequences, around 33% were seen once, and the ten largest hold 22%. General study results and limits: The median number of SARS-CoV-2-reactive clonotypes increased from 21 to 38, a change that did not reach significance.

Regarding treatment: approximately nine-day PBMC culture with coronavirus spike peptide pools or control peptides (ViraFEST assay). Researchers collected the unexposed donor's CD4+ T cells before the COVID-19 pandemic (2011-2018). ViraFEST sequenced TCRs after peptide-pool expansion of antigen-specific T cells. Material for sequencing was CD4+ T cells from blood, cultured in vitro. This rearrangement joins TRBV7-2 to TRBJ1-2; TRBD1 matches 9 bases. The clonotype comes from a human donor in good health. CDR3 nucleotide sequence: TGTGCCAGCAGCTTAGATGGGACAGGGATCAACTATGGCTACACCTTC. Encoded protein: CASSLDGTGINYGYTF.